The T cell receptor beta chain under discussion was sequenced for a study of tumor-infiltrating lymphocytes in primary liver carcinoma. This CDR3 has 14 residues. Germline V gives CDR1 SEHNR, CDR2 FQNEAQ (reference sequence). The researchers produced TCR beta cDNA from around 0.5 ug total RNA with a constant-region primer. Three nested multiplex PCR rounds, a slightly modified ARM-PCR, produced the libraries for TCR beta. Use of TRBV1-TRBV30 forward primers with a C-beta reverse primer characterized the first two PCR rounds, which lasted around 9 cycles each. MiXCR, applied by TCRdb to the multiplex PCR reads, yields one record per CDR3 protein. The sample records 300,000 to 350,000 distinct CDR3 sequences, around 50% being singletons. They got blood RNA out of unsorted whole blood and also pulled out germline DNA. Study-wide findings and caveats: Blood trailed tumors significantly in top-250-clone fraction (p = 0.039).

This clonotype was recorded only once. Its matching antigen is unknown. One end of the junction does not line up with germline, which may come from a read error. Sequences were obtained from peripheral blood. The chain joins TRBV7-9 to TRBJ2-3; 8 bases are shared with TRBD2. The source of this sequence is a woman younger than 45 with primary liver carcinoma and hepatitis B virus infection. The CDR3 protein is CASSRGGSIDTQYF. The CDR3 coding sequence is TGTGCCAGCAGCCGGGGGGGCAGCATAGATACGCAGTATTTT.